This TCR beta chain derives from a study of T cell repertoires in cytomegalovirus infection. Whole-study context: CMV epitopes used comprised recently identified HLA-C-restricted ones and well-studied HLA-B-restricted ones. It can be stated that public TCR beta signatures indicated CMV infection as well as a matching HLA type.

TCRdb itself ran the reads through MiXCR, one entry per CDR3 protein. The sample has tens of thousands of distinct CDR3 sequences; 15% to 25% are singletons. V was cut by 0 bases and J by 2 bases, with 16 bases left in between. The germline gives CDR1 LNHNV, CDR2 YYDKDF (reference sequence). This CDR3 region has 17 residues. This clonotype was counted ten times or more. Its cognate antigen is unknown. The material was CD8+ T cells from cultured PBMCs, obtained from culture after CMV antigen stimulation. This clonotype was sampled from a human donor in good health (CMV status not recorded). Some clones in this sample may be carry-over from other donors' samples. The rearrangement links TRBV15 to TRBJ2-5; D gene uncertain. CDR3 DNA sequence: TGTGCCACCAGCAGAGATTCCCATGAGCGTCCACAAGAGACCCAGTACTTC. Its protein product is CATSRDSHERPQETQYF.